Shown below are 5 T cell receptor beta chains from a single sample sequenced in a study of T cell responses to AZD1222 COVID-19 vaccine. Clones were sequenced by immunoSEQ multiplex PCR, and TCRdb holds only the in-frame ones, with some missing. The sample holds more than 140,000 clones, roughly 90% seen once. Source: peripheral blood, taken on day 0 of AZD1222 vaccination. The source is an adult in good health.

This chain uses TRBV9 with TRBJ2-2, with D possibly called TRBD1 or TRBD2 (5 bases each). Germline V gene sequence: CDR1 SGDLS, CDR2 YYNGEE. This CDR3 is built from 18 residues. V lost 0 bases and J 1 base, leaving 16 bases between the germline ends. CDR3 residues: CASSVGGRASLNTGELFF. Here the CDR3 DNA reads TGTGCCAGCAGCGTAGGGGGACGGGCATCGCTGAACACCGGGGAGCTGTTTTTT.

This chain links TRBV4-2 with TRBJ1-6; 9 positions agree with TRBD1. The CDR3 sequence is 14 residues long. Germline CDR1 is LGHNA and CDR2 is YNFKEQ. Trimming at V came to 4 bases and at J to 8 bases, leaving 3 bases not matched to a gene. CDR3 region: CASSLRQGDSPLHF. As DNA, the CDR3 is TGTGCCAGCAGCCTACGACAGGGGGATTCACCCCTCCACTTT.

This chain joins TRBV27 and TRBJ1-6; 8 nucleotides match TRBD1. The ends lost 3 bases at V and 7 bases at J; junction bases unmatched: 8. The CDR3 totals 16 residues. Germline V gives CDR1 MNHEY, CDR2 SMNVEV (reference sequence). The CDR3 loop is CASSFRAGQENSPLHF. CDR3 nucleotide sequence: TGTGCCAGCAGTTTTCGAGCGGGACAGGAGAATTCACCCCTCCACTTT.

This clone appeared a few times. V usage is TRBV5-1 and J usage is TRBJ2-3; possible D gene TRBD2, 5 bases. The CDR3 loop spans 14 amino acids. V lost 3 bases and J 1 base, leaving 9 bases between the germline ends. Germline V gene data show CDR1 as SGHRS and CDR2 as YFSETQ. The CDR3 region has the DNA TGCGCCAGCAGCTCTCGGACTGGCACAGATACGCAGTATTTT. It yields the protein CASSSRTGTDTQYF.

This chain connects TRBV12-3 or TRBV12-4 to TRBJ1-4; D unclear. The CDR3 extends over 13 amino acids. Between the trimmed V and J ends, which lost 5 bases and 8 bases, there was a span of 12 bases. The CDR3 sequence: CASSLSVGEKLFF. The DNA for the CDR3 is TGTGCCAGCAGTCTTTCAGTGGGGGAAAAACTGTTTTTT.